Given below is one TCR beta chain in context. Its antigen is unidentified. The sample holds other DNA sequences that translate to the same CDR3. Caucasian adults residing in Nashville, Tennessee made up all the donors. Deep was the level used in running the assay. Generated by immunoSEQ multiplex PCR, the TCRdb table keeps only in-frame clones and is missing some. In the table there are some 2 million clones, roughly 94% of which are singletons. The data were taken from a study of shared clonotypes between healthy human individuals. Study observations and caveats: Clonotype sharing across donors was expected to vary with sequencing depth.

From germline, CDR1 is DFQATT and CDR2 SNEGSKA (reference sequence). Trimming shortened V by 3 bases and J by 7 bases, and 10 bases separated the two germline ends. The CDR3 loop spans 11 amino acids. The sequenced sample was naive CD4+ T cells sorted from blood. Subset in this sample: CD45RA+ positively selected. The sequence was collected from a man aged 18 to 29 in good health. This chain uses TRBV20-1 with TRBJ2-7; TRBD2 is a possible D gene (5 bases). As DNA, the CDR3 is TGCAGTGCTAGGGGAGAAGTTGAGCAGTACTTC. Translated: CSARGEVEQYF.